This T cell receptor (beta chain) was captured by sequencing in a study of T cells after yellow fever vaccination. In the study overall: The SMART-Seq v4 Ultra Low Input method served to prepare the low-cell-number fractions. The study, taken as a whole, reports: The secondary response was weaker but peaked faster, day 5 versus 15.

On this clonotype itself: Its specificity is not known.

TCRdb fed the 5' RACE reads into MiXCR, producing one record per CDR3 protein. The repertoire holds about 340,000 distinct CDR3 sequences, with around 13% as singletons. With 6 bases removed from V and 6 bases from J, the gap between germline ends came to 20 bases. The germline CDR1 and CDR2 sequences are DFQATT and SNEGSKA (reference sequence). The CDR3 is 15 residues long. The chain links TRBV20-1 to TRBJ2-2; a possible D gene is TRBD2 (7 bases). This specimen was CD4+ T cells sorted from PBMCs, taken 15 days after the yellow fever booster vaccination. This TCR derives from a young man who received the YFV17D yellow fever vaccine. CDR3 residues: CSASGGASAPGELFF. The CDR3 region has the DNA TGCAGTGCCTCTGGGGGGGCGTCAGCTCCCGGGGAGCTGTTTTTT.